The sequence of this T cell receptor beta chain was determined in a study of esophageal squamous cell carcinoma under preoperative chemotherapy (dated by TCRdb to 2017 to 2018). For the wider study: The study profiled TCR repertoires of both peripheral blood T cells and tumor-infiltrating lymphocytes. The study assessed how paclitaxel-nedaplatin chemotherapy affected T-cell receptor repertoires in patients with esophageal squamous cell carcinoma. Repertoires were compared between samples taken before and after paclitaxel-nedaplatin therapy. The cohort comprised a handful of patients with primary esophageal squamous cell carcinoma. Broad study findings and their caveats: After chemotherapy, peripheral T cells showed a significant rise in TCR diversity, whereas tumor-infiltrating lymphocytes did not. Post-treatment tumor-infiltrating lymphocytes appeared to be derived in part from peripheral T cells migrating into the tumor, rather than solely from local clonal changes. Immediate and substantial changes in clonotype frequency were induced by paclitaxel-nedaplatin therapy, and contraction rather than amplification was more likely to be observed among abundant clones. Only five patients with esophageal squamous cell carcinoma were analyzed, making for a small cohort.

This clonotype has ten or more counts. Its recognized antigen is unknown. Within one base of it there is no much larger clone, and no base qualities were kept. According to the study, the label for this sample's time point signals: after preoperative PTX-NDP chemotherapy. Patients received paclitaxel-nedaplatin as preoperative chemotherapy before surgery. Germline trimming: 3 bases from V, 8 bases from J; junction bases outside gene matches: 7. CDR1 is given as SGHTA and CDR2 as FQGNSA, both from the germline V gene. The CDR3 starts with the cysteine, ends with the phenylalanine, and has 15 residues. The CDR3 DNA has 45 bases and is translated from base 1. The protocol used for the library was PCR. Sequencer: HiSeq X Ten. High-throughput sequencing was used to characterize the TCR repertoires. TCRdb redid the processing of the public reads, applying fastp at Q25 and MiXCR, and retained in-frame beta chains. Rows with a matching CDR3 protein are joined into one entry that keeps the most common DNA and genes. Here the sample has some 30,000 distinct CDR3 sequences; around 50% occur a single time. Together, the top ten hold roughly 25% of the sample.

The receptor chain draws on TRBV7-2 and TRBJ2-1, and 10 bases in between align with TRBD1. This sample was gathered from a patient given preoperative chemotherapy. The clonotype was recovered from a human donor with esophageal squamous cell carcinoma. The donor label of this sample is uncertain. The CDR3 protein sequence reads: CASSFEGQGNDEQFF. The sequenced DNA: TGTGCCAGCAGCTTCGAGGGACAGGGGAATGATGAGCAGTTCTTC. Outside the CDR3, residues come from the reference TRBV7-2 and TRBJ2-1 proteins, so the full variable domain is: GAGVSQSPSNKVTEKGKDVELRCDPISGHTALYWYRQSLGQGLEFLIYFQGNSAPDKSGLPSDRFSAERTGGSVSTLTIQRTQQEDSAVYLCASSFEGQGNDEQFFGPGTRLTVL.